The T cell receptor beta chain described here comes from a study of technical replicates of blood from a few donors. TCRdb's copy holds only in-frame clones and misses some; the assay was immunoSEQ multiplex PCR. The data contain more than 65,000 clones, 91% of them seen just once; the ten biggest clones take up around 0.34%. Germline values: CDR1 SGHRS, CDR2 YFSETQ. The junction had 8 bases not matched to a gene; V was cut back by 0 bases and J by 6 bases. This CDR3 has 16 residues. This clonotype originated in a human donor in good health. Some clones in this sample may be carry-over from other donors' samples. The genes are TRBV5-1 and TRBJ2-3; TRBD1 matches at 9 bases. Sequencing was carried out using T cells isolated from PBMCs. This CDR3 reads CASSLGGQGPEDTQYF. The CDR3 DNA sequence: TGCGCCAGCAGCTTGGGTGGACAGGGGCCCGAGGATACGCAGTATTTT.